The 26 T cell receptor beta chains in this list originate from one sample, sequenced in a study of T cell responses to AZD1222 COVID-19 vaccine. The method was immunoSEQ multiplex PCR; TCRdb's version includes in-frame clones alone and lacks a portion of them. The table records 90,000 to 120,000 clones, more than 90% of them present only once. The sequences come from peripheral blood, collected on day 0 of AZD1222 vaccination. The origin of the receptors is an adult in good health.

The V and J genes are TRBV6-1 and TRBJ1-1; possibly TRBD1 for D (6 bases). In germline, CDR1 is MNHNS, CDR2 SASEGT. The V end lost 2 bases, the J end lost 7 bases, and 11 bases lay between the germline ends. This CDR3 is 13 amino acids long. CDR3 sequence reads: CASSESGTLEAFF. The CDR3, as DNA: TGTGCCAGCAGTGAATCCGGGACACTTGAAGCTTTCTTT.

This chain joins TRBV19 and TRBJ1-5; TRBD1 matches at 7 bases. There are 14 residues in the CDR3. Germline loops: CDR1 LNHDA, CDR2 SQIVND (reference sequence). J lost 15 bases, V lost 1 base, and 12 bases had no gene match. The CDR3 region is CASSIGTGLYPAHF. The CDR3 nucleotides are TGTGCCAGTAGTATAGGGACAGGTTTGTACCCAGCGCATTTT.

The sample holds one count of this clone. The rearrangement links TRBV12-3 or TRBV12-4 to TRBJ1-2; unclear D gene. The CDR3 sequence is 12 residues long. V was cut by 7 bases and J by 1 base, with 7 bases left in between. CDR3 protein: CASTTFNYGYTF. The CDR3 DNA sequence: TGTGCCAGCACTACCTTTAACTATGGCTACACCTTC.

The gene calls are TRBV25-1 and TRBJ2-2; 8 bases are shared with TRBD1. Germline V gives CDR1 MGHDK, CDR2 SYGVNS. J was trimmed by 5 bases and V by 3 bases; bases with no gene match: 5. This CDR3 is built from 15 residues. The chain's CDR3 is CASSDGTGSTGELFF. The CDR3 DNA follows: TGTGCCAGCAGTGATGGGACAGGAAGTACCGGGGAGCTGTTTTTT.

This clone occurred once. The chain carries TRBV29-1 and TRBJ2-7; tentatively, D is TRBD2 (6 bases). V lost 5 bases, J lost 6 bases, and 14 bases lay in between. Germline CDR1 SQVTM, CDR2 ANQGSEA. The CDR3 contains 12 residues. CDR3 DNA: TGCAGCGTTCGGGTAGGCGGGGCCGAGCAGTACTTC. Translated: CSVRVGGAEQYF.

CDR3 in DNA: TGTGCCAGCAGCTCCTACCAAGAGACCCAGTACTTC. Residues: CASSSYQETQYF. The rearrangement joins TRBV7-2 to TRBJ2-5; D remains unclear. The CDR3 has 12 residues. V lost 4 bases to trimming and J lost 0 bases, with 3 bases between them. In germline, CDR1 is SGHTA, CDR2 FQGNSA.

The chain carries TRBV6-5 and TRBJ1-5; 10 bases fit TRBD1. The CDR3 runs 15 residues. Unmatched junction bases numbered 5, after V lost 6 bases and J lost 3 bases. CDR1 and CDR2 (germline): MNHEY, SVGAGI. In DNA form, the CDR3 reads TGTGCCAGCAGGCGGGACAGGGGAGTCAATCAGCCCCAGCATTTT. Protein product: CASRRDRGVNQPQHF.

CDR3 in amino acids: CASKNRDKEAFF. The CDR3 DNA reads as TGTGCCAGCAAGAACCGGGACAAAGAAGCTTTCTTT. The chain is built from TRBV27 and TRBJ1-1, with D maybe TRBD1 (6 bases). The CDR3 has 12 amino acids. V dropped 7 bases and J dropped 8 bases, with 14 bases sitting between them. Per germline, CDR1 MNHEY and CDR2 SMNVEV (reference sequence).

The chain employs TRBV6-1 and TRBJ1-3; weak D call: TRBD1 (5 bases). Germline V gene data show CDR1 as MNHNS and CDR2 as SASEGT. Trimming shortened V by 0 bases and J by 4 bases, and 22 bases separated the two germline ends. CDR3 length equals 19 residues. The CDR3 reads CASSEAPPGAIQNGNTIYF. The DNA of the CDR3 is TGTGCCAGCAGTGAAGCGCCCCCTGGGGCCATCCAGAACGGAAACACCATATATTTT.

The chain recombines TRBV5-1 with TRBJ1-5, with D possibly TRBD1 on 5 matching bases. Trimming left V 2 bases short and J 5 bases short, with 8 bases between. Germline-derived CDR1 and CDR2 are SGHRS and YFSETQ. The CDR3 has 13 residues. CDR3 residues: CASSFDSYQPQHF. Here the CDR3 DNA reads TGCGCCAGCAGCTTCGACAGCTATCAGCCCCAGCATTTT.

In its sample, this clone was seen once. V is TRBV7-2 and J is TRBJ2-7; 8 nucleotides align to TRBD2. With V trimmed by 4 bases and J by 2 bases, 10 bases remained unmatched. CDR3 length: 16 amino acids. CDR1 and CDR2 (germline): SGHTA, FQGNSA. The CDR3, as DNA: TGTGCCAGCAGCTCCCCCCTAGCGGGCCTACCCTACGAGCAGTACTTC. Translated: CASSSPLAGLPYEQYF. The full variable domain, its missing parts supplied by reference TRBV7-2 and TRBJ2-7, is GAGVSQSPSNKVTEKGKDVELRCDPISGHTALYWYRQSLGQGLEFLIYFQGNSAPDKSGLPSDRFSAERTGGSVSTLTIQRTQQEDSAVYLCASSSPLAGLPYEQYFGPGTRLTVT.

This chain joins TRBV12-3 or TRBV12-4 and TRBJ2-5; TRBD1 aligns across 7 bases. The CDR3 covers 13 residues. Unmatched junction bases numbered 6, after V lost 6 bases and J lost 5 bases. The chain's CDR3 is CASSLGQRETQYF. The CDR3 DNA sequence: TGTGCCAGCAGCCTGGGACAGAGGGAGACCCAGTACTTC.

The chain's CDR3 is CASGEITGELFF. Written as DNA, the CDR3 is TGTGCCAGCGGGGAAATCACCGGGGAGCTGTTTTTT. The chain links TRBV28 to TRBJ2-2; no definite D call. CDR1 is MDHEN and CDR2 is SYDVKM in the germline V gene. This CDR3 comprises 12 residues. V was clipped by 8 bases and J by 4 bases, with 8 bases between them.

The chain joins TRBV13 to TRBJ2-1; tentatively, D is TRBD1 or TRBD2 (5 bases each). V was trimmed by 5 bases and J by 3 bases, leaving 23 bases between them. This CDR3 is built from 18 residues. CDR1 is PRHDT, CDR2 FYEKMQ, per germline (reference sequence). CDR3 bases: TGTGCCAGCAGCCCTGGAGGTTTACGGGCAGGGAGCTACAATGAGCAGTTCTTC. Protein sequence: CASSPGGLRAGSYNEQFF.

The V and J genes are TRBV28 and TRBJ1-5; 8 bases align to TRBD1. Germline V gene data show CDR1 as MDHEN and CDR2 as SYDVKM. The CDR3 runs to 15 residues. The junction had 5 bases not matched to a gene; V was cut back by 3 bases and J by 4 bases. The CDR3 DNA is TGTGCCAGCAGTTTTTCACAGGGGGGGAATCAGCCCCAGCATTTT. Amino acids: CASSFSQGGNQPQHF.

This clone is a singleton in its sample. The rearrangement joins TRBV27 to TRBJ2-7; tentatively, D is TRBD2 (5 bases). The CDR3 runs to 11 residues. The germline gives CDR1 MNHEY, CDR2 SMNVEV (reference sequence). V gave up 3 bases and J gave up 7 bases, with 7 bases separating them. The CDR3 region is CASSFSGEQYF. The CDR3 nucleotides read TGTGCCAGCAGTTTCTCGGGGGAGCAGTACTTC.

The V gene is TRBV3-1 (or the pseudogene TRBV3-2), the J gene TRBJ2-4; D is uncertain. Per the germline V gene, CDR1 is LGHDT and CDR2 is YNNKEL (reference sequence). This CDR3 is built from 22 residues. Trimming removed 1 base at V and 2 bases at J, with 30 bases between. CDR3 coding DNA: TGTGCCAGCAGCCAAGTTTCTAAGGCTGCCCCTGTAGAGTTCCTAACCAAAAACATTCAGTACTTC. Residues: CASSQVSKAAPVEFLTKNIQYF.

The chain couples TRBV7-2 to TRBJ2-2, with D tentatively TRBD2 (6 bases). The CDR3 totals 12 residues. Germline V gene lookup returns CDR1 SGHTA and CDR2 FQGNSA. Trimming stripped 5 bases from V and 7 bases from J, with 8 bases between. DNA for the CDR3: TGTGCCAGCAGCACTAGCAACGGGGAGCTGTTTTTT. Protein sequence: CASSTSNGELFF.

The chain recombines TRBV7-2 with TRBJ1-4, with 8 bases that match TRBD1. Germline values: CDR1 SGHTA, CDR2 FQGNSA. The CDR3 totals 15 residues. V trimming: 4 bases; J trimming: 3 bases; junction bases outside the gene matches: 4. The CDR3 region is CASSYDRGANEKLFF. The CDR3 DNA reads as TGTGCCAGCAGCTATGACAGGGGAGCTAATGAAAAACTGTTTTTT.

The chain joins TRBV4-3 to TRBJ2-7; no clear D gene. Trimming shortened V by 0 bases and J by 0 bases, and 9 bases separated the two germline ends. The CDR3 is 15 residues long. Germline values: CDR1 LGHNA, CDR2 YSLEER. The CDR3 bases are TGCGCCAGCAGCCAAGAAGGCTTCGTCTCCTACGAGCAGTACTTC. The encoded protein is CASSQEGFVSYEQYF.

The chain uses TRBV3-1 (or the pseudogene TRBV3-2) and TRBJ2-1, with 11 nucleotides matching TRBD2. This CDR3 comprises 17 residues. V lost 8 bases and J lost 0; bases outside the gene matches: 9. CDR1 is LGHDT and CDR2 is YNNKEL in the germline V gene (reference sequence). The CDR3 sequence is CASFTSGGYLSYNEQFF. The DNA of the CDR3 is TGTGCCAGCTTTACTAGCGGGGGATACCTCTCCTACAATGAGCAGTTCTTC.

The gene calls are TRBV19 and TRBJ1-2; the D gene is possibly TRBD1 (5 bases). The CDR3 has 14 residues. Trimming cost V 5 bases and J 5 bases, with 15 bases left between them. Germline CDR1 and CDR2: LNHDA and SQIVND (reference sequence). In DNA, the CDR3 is TGTGCCAGTAGTGTGCCGGGACCCTTGTATGGCTACACCTTC. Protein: CASSVPGPLYGYTF.

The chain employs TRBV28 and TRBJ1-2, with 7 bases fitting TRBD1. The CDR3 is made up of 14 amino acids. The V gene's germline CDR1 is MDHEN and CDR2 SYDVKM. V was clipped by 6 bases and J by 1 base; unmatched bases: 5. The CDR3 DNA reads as TGTGCCAGCAGGTATAGGGACAGTAACTATGGCTACACCTTC. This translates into CASRYRDSNYGYTF.

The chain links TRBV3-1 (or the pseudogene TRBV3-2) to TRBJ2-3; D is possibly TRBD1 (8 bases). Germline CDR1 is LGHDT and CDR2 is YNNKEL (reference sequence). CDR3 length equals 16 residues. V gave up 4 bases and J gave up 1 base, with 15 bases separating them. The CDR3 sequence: CASSLDRGGGTDTQYF. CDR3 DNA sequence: TGTGCCAGCAGCCTTGACAGGGGAGGGGGCACAGATACGCAGTATTTT.

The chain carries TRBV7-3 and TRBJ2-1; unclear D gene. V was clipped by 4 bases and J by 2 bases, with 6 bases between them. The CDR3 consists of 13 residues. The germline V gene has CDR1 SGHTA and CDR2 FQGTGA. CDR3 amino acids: CASSSIAYNEQFF. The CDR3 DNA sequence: TGTGCCAGCAGCTCTATAGCCTACAATGAGCAGTTCTTC.

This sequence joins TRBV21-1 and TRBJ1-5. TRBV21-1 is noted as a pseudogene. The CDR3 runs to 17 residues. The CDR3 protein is CASSKESAQPGNQPQHF. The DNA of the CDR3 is TGTGCCAGCAGCAAAGAGTCAGCCCAACCGGGCAATCAGCCCCAGCATTTT.